These T cell receptor beta chains were read from a single sample in a study of human T cells and chemical hapten exposure. TCRdb fed the RACE reads into MiXCR, producing one record per CDR3 protein. This sample has about 42,000 distinct CDR3 sequences, with 9.5% to 10% found just once. The material sequenced was whole blood, taken in connection with sensitization to the hapten diphenylcyclopropenone (DPC). The receptors shown here come from a woman aged 25-40 years with alopecia areata. Some clones in this sample may be carry-over from other donors' samples. CDR3s include the opening cysteine and the closing phenylalanine or tryptophan. The D gene is left open where the match is weak. Some rows have no size entry. The others give once, few or many, or a class for an expanded clone.

NA TRBJ2-4 17 TRBV4-3 NA TGCGCCAGCAGCCAAGATTCGGCGGGGACGGCCAAAAACATTCAGTACTTC CASSQDSAGTAKNIQYF
many TRBJ2-3 15 TRBV15 TRBD2 TGTGCCACCAGCAGGCCAGCGGGGGGCACAGATACGCAGTATTTT CATSRPAGGTDTQYF
few TRBJ2-1 16 TRBV30 NA TGTGCCTGGATGGGCAGGGGCCCGAGCTCCTACAATGAGCAGTTCTTC CAWMGRGPSSYNEQFF
many TRBJ2-4 14 TRBV2 TRBD1 TGTGCCACCTCCCAGCGACAGGGAAGAAACATTCAGTACTTC CATSQRQGRNIQYF
few TRBJ2-7 11 TRBV12-3/TRBV12-4 NA TGTGCCAGCAGTGTAACCTACGAGCAGTACTTC CASSVTYEQYF
many TRBJ1-5 13 TRBV19 NA TGTGCCAGTAGTATGAGGGGGAATCAGCCCCAGCATTTT CASSMRGNQPQHF
many TRBJ1-4 13 TRBV11-2 NA TGTGCCACCGCTGGCCCGGATCGGGAAAAACTGTTTTTT CATAGPDREKLFF
many TRBJ2-2 14 TRBV5-1 NA TGCGCCAGCAATGCGGAGGTCGGCACCGGGGAGCTGTTTTTT CASNAEVGTGELFF
once TRBJ1-5 14 TRBV13 TRBD1 TGTGCCAGCAGCAACAGGGGGCGCGGACAGCCCCAGCATTTT CASSNRGRGQPQHF
many TRBJ1-2 13 TRBV6-2/TRBV6-3 NA TGTGCCAGCAGCGATGGGGATAGCTATGGCTACACCTTC CASSDGDSYGYTF
NA TRBJ2-7 17 TRBV15 TRBD1 TGTGCCACCAGCAGACCCTCCGGACAGGGTGGTTTCATCGAGCAGTACTTC CATSRPSGQGGFIEQYF
many TRBJ2-7 14 TRBV25-1 NA TGTGCCAGCAGTGAAGGGGGCAGTTCCTACGAGCAGTACTTC CASSEGGSSYEQYF
few TRBJ2-7 15 TRBV14 NA TGTGCCAGCAGCCCCCTGGACCGAACTGCTTACGAGCAGTACTTC CASSPLDRTAYEQYF
many TRBJ2-3 15 TRBV20-1 TRBD2 TGCAGTGCTAGAGGGGAGCGGGGGCGCACAGATACGCAGTATTTT CSARGERGRTDTQYF
NA TRBJ2-2 15 TRBV6-2/TRBV6-3 NA TGTGCCAGCAGTCCGGGGGCCAGGGACACCGGGGAGCTGTTTTTT CASSPGARDTGELFF
NA TRBJ2-3 15 TRBV5-1 NA TGCGCCAGCAGCTACATCGAAAGTAGCACAGATACGCAGTATTTT CASSYIESSTDTQYF
many TRBJ1-5 14 TRBV20-1 TRBD1 TGCAGTGCACCCCCGGGACAGGGAGTGCAGCCCCAGCATTTT CSAPPGQGVQPQHF
NA TRBJ1-5 12 TRBV28 NA TGTGCCAGCAGTAATGGCAATCAGCCCCAGCATTTT CASSNGNQPQHF
many TRBJ1-3 12 TRBV30 NA TGTGCCTGGAGTTGGCAGGGAAACACCATATATTTT CAWSWQGNTIYF
few TRBJ2-3 14 TRBV20-1 TRBD2 TGCAGTGCTAGGACTAGCGGTAGCACAGATACGCAGTATTTT CSARTSGSTDTQYF
NA TRBJ2-7 13 TRBV7-9 NA TGTGCCAGCAGCGGGTCCTCCTCCTACGAGCAGTACTTC CASSGSSSYEQYF
many TRBJ2-7 16 TRBV28 NA TGTGCCAGCAGTCGACTCCTTGGGGGTGGTGGGTACGAGCAGTACTTC CASSRLLGGGGYEQYF
few TRBJ1-1 13 TRBV7-6 NA TGTGCCAGCAGCACCCGCGAGCCCACTGAAGCTTTCTTT CASSTREPTEAFF
medium-sized TRBJ2-3 16 TRBV7-2 TRBD2 TGTGCCAGCAGCTTAGTAGCTAGCGGGGGGTTTGAGGGGCAGTATTTT CASSLVASGGFEGQYF
NA TRBJ2-2 15 TRBV19 NA TGTGCCAGTAGTATCGCCCTTAGTGGCATCGGGGAGCTGTTTTTT CASSIALSGIGELFF
NA TRBJ1-2 13 TRBV20-1 NA TGCAGTGCTAACTCAGACATAAACTATGGCTACACCTTC CSANSDINYGYTF
NA TRBJ2-4 16 TRBV7-2 TRBD1 TGTGCCAGCAGCTTGGGGACAGGGGGGACCAAAAACATTCAGTACTTC CASSLGTGGTKNIQYF
many TRBJ1-1 15 TRBV6-2/TRBV6-3 TRBD1 TGTGCCAGCAGCCGACTACAGGGGGCTCGGACTGAAGCTTTCTTT CASSRLQGARTEAFF
few TRBJ2-2 15 TRBV27 TRBD1 TGTGCCAGCAGTTTCACAGGGGCGCGGAGCGGGGAGCTGTTTTTT CASSFTGARSGELFF
NA TRBJ2-7 14 TRBV7-9 TRBD1 TGTGCCAGCAGAGGGACAGCCAACACCTACGAGCAGTACTTC CASRGTANTYEQYF
NA TRBJ2-5 13 TRBV11-2 NA TGTGCCAGCAGCCCCGGGCACCAGGAGACCCAGTACTTC CASSPGHQETQYF
few TRBJ2-3 12 TRBV19 NA TGTGCCAGTAGTATCGCGGGGAATACGCAGTATTTT CASSIAGNTQYF
many TRBJ1-1 13 TRBV12-3/TRBV12-4 NA TGTGCCAGCAGTAGGCAGAGGAACACTGAAGCTTTCTTT CASSRQRNTEAFF
many TRBJ2-2 14 TRBV12-3/TRBV12-4 NA TGTGCCAGCAAACCAGCGGGCAACACCGGGGAGCTGTTTTTT CASKPAGNTGELFF
many TRBJ1-1 13 TRBV28 NA TGTGCCAGCAGGCCGCCGGGGGCGCTCGAAGCTTTCTTT CASRPPGALEAFF
NA TRBJ1-1 13 TRBV28 NA TGTGCCAGCAGTCCCCTTGGGAACACTGAAGCTTTCTTT CASSPLGNTEAFF
NA TRBJ1-2 13 TRBV20-1 NA TGCAGTGCTAGAGTAACAGGGAACTATGGCTACACCTTC CSARVTGNYGYTF
NA TRBJ2-7 15 TRBV10-3 NA TGTGCCACCTCCCTCGACGGCAGGGGTTCGGACGAGCAGTACTTC CATSLDGRGSDEQYF
many TRBJ1-1 14 TRBV7-9 NA TGTGCCAGCAGCTCCAGCCCGGACGGAGCCGAAGCTTTCTTT CASSSSPDGAEAFF
NA TRBJ1-3 14 TRBV12-3/TRBV12-4 NA TGTGCCAGCATCCCCAATGACTCTGGAAACACCATATATTTT CASIPNDSGNTIYF
NA TRBJ2-1 15 TRBV24-1 TRBD2 TGTGCCACCAGTGATTGGGACTGGGGGGGAAATGAGCAGTTCTTC CATSDWDWGGNEQFF
many TRBJ2-7 14 TRBV7-6 NA TGTGCCAGCAGCTTAGCCGCGGTAGGGCGCGAGCAGTACTTC CASSLAAVGREQYF
many TRBJ2-1 20 TRBV25-1 TRBD2 TGTGCCAGCAGTGAATACGGACTAGCGGGGGGAAGGAGCTCCTACAATGAGCAGTTCTTC CASSEYGLAGGRSSYNEQFF
NA TRBJ2-3 15 TRBV7-2 NA TGTGCCAGCAGCTTAGCTAACAGGGCCACAGATACGCAGTATTTT CASSLANRATDTQYF
NA TRBJ2-4 13 TRBV29-1 NA TGCAGCGTTGACGGTGAAGGGGAAAACATTCAGTACTTC CSVDGEGENIQYF
many TRBJ1-1 17 TRBV18 TRBD1 TGTGCCAGCTCGTTCGATGGGACAGGGGGCCTGGACACTGAAGCTTTCTTT CASSFDGTGGLDTEAFF